The entry below gives a single TCR beta chain sequence along with its context. At one of its ends the junction is not consistent with the germline gene, which may arise from a read error. The sample belongs to a study of blood T cells in healthy people across ages. This CDR3 region has 15 residues. Germline-derived CDR1 and CDR2 are SGHRS and YFSETQ. Through a sample-barcoded 5' primer and a J-beta primer mix, a second PCR was run for roughly 6 to 11 cycles. TCRdb used MiXCR to reprocess the 5' RACE reads, holding one entry per CDR3 protein. The repertoire includes some 1.4 million distinct CDR3 sequences, 42% of them detected once, and under 8% sits in the top ten.

The TCR originated in a woman aged 18-30 years in good health. What was sequenced was blood. This chain connects TRBV5-1 to TRBJ2-7; 7 nucleotides line up with TRBD1. The CDR3 spells CASSLGTGFQYERYF. The CDR3 region has the DNA TGCGCCAGCAGCTTGGGGACAGGCTTTCAGTACGAGCGGTACTTC.